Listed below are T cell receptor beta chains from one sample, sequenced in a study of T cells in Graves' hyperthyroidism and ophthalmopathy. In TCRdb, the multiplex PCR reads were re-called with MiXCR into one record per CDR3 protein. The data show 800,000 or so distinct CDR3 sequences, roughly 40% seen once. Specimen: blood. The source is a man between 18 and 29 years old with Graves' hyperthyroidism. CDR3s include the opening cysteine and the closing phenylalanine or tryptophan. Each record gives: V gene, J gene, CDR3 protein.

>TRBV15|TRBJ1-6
CATSRDGGSPLHF
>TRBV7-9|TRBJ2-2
CASSLAPTGSAGELFF
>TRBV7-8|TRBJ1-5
CASSMDGHSNQPQHF
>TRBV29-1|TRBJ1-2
CSVEPTNYGYTF
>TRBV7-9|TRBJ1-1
CASFNRGTSNTEAFF
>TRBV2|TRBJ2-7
CASKGQDSYEQYF
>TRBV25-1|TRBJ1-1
CASRRTGGKGTAFF
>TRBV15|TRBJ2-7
CATSRELFGTGNVEQYF
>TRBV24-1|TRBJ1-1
CATTHSGQVDTEAFF
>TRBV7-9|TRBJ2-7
CASSSTSGLHEQYF
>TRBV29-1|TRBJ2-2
CSVEKGTGELFF
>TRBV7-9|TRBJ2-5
CASSPPKDVIQETQYF
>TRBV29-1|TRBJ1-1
CSVEDSYNEAFF
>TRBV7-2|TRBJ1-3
CASSPTPAPGNTIYF
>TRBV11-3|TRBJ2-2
CASSSLDRWAGELFF
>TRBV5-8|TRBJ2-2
CASSLGASGSHRELFF
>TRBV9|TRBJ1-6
CASSVGSSYNSPLHF
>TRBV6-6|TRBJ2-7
CASIPGQWGLEQYF
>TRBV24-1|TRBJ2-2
CATSDGTRQAGELFF
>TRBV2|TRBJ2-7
CASSEFQAYEQYF
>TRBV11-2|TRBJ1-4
CASSLVPGSNEKLFF
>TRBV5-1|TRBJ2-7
CASSLQVGGREQYF
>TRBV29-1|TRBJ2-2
CSVLGEETGELFF
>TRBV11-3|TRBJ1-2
CASSLNGPDGYTF
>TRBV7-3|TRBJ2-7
CASSQNSGEQYF
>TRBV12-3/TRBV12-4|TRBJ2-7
CASSLVVLGGTGRGEQYF
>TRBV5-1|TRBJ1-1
CASSPAGLTEAFF
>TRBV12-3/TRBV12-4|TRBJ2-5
CASSPRAGAGETQYF
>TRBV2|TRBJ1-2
CASRPGTGGAYGYTF
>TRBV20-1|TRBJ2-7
CSARDTGQGALEQYF
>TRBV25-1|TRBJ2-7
CASSGRIDPGQGNEQYF
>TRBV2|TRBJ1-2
CASGRGASGYTF
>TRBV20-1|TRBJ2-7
CSASSAYEQYF
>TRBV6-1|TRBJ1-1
CASSEMTEHEAFF
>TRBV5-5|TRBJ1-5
CASSFGQGDDGNQPQHF
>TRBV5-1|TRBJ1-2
CASSPLDGNYGYTF
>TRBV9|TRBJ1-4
CASSARWGEKLFF
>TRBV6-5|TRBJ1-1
CASSSAQGFTEAFF
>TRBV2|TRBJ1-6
CASREDRGRGPLHF
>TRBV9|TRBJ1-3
CASSSPSGESGNTIYF
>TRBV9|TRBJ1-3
CASSLGQGAYFGNTIYF
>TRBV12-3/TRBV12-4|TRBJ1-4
CASSFLSEKLFF
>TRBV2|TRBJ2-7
CASRETNYEQYF
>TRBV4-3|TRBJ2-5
CASSRGLGSEETQYF
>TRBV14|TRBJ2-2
CASSFYAGELFF
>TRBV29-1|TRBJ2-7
CASRMTGGIYEQYF
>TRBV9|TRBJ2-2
CASSSPQGHTGELFF
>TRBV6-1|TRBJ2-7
CASSQRETYYEQYF
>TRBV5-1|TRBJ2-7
CASSLLDRAQEQYF
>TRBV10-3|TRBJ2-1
CAITRSYSYNEQFF
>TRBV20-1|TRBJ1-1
CSAIPEAPNTEAFF
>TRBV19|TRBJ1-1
CASSFLTGANTEAFF
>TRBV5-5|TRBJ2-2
CASSVAGAGETGELFF
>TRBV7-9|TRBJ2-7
CAGEGAASSYEQYF
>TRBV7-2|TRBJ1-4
CASSLDTGPVATNEKLFF
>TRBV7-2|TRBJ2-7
CASSLLGNSYEQYF
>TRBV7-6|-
CASSSYTGTSTYNEQFF
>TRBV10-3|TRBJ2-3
CAIRTGGDTQYF
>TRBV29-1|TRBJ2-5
CSVRLAGRETQYF
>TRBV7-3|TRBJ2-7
CASSQDPGLAGDEQYF